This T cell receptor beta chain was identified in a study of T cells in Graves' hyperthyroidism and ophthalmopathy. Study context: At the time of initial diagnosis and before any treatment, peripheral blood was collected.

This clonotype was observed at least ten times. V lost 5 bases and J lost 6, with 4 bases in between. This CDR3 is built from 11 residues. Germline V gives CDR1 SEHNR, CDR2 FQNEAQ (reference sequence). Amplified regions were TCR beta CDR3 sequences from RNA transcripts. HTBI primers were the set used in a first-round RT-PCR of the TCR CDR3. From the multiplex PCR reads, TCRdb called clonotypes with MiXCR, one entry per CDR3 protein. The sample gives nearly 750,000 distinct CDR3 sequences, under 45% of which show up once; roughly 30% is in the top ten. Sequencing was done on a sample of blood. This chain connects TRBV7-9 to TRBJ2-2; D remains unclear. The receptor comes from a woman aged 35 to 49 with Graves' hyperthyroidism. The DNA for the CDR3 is TGTGCCAGCAGCCCGGCCGGGGAGCTGTTTTTT. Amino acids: CASSPAGELFF.